Shown below are 24 T cell receptor beta chains from a single sample sequenced in a study of T cell repertoires in cytomegalovirus infection. TCRdb passed the reads through MiXCR, listing each CDR3 protein once. There are fewer than 1,000,000 distinct CDR3 sequences in the sample; around 30% occur only once, and around 15% lies in the top ten. Antigen specificity for these receptors is unknown. Sequencing used cultured CD8+ T cells from PBMCs, obtained from culture after CMV antigen stimulation. Source of these receptors: a human donor in good health (CMV status not recorded). Some clones in this sample may be carry-over from other donors' samples.

This chain uses TRBV7-6 with TRBJ1-1, with D perhaps matching TRBD1 (5 bases). CDR1 and CDR2 (germline): SGHVS, FNYEAQ. The V end was cut by 5 bases, the J end by 4 bases, with 17 bases between. The CDR3 extends over 15 amino acids. This CDR3 is CASSRLTDSPTEAFF. Here the CDR3 DNA reads TGTGCCAGCAGCCGACTAACTGACAGCCCCACTGAAGCTTTCTTT.

The chain couples TRBV7-9 to TRBJ1-6; 11 bases map to TRBD1. The CDR3 spans 15 residues. Germline V CDR1 and CDR2: SEHNR, FQNEAQ (reference sequence). The junction had 6 bases not matched to a gene; V was cut back by 5 bases and J by 9 bases. The DNA for the CDR3 is TGTGCCAGCAGCCACGGACAGGGGGCGAGTTCACCCCTCCACTTT. Amino acid sequence: CASSHGQGASSPLHF.

This clonotype showed up just once. The chain recombines TRBV6-8 with TRBJ1-5, with D maybe TRBD1 (5 bases). The CDR3 loop spans 14 amino acids. Per the germline V gene, CDR1 is MNHGY and CDR2 is SAAAGT. The V end was cut by 7 bases, the J end by 0 bases, with 10 bases between. The CDR3 nucleotides read TGTGCCAGCACCACGGGGGGTAGCAATCAGCCCCAGCATTTT. Residues: CASTTGGSNQPQHF.

This clonotype was counted a few times. The chain employs TRBV19 and TRBJ1-5; 7 bases line up with TRBD1. Trimming cost V 1 base and J 6 bases; bases outside gene matches: 6. CDR1 and CDR2 from the germline V gene are LNHDA and SQIVND (reference sequence). The CDR3 extends over 15 amino acids. The CDR3 nucleotides read TGTGCCAGTAGTATAGGGGGACAGTACCCTCAGCCCCAGCATTTT. Its translation is CASSIGGQYPQPQHF. Full variable domain (rest looked up from reference TRBV19 and TRBJ1-5): DGGITQSPKYLFRKEGQNVTLSCEQNLNHDAMYWYRQDPGQGLRLIYYSQIVNDFQKGDIAEGYSVSREKKESFPLTVTSAQKNPTAFYLCASSIGGQYPQPQHFGDGTRLSIL.

V usage is TRBV7-2 and J usage is TRBJ1-6; 7 bases align to TRBD1. V lost 4 bases and J lost 14; bases outside the gene matches: 8. The CDR3 consists of 13 residues. The germline V gene encodes CDR1 SGHTA and CDR2 FQGNSA. The CDR3 nucleotides read TGTGCCAGCAGCTCCGGGACAGTGAGGTCCCTCCACTTT. The encoded protein is CASSSGTVRSLHF.

This clonotype came up many times. The chain combines TRBV7-2 with TRBJ2-2; no clear D. CDR1 is SGHTA and CDR2 is FQGNSA in the germline V gene. There are 16 residues in the CDR3. V lost 0 bases and J 5 bases, leaving 13 bases between the germline ends. The CDR3 here is CASSLAPSVITGELFF. The CDR3 DNA is TGTGCCAGCAGCTTAGCGCCGAGCGTGATTACCGGGGAGCTGTTTTTT. Full variable domain (rest looked up from reference TRBV7-2 and TRBJ2-2): GAGVSQSPSNKVTEKGKDVELRCDPISGHTALYWYRQSLGQGLEFLIYFQGNSAPDKSGLPSDRFSAERTGGSVSTLTIQRTQQEDSAVYLCASSLAPSVITGELFFGEGSRLTVL.

The V call is TRBV7-9, the J call TRBJ2-5; 15 nucleotides match TRBD2. The CDR3 consists of 19 residues. The V gene end was trimmed by 5 bases and the J gene end by 1 base; junction bases not matched to a gene: 11. The germline V gene has CDR1 SEHNR and CDR2 FQNEAQ (reference sequence). Here the CDR3 DNA reads TGTGCCAGCAGCCCCCCTGGACTAGCGGGGGGGCCTCGCCAAGAGACCCAGTACTTC. It codes for CASSPPGLAGGPRQETQYF.

V is TRBV12-3 or TRBV12-4 and J is TRBJ1-5; D perhaps matches TRBD1 (6 bases). Between the trimmed V and J ends, which lost 6 bases and 5 bases, there was a span of 17 bases. This CDR3 is 15 amino acids long. The CDR3 here is CASSARTVEDQPQHF. The CDR3 DNA is TGTGCCAGCAGCGCACGGACAGTGGAAGATCAGCCCCAGCATTTT.

This clonotype was picked up one time. The final CDR3 position lacks the conserved phenylalanine or tryptophan, pointing to a likely read error. The chain couples TRBV7-9 to TRBJ1-2; D may be TRBD1 (6 bases). The germline gives CDR1 SEHNR, CDR2 FQNEAQ (reference sequence). V was trimmed by 5 bases and J by 5 bases, leaving 9 bases between them. The length of the CDR3 is 12 residues. The CDR3 here is CASSGQNYGYTY. DNA for the CDR3: TGTGCCAGCAGCGGACAGAATTATGGCTACACCTAC.

The chain uses TRBV4-3 and TRBJ1-4; D perhaps matches TRBD1 (5 bases). This CDR3 is built from 15 residues. The germline V gene encodes CDR1 LGHNA and CDR2 YSLEER. V was shortened by 5 bases and J by 7 bases, with 17 bases between the two germline ends. Here the CDR3 reads CASSSQGSLSEKLFF. In DNA, the CDR3 is TGCGCCAGCAGCAGTCAGGGATCCCTTAGTGAAAAACTGTTTTTT.

In this sample, this clonotype turned up many times. The CDR3 DNA reads as TGTGCCAGCAGCTTAAACTTTCGAGGGGCCGCGGAGACCCAGTACTTC. Translating gives CASSLNFRGAAETQYF. This sequence joins TRBV7-6 and TRBJ2-5; D tentatively reads TRBD1 or TRBD2 (5 bases each). Germline lookup yields CDR1 SGHVS and CDR2 FNYEAQ. The V end was cut by 2 bases, the J end by 5 bases, with 18 bases between. The CDR3 totals 16 residues.

Details on this clonotype: A much larger clone sits a single nucleotide away, making a read error possible. This chain links TRBV7-9 with TRBJ2-3, with a weak D call TRBD1 (6 bases). The DNA end is more similar to TRBJ1-5, so the J call may be wrong. The CDR3 sequence is 17 residues long. Germline loops: CDR1 SEHNR, CDR2 FQNEAQ (reference sequence). Written as DNA, the CDR3 is TGTGCCAGCAGCCGAAGGGTAGCGGGGGCTAGCACAGATACGCAGCATTTT. This encodes CASSRRVAGASTDTQHF.

The rearrangement links TRBV14 to TRBJ2-5; D is perhaps TRBD2 (5 bases). V was trimmed by 0 bases and J by 4 bases, leaving 12 bases between them. Germline V gives CDR1 SGHDN, CDR2 FVKESK. This CDR3 has 15 residues. The CDR3 sequence: CASSQDSGWGETQYF. CDR3 bases: TGTGCCAGCAGCCAAGATTCGGGGTGGGGAGAGACCCAGTACTTC.

This clonotype was seen only a few times. The chain recombines TRBV7-6 with TRBJ2-3, with 10 positions matching TRBD2. The CDR3 is made up of 16 amino acids. Germline lookup yields CDR1 SGHVS and CDR2 FNYEAQ. The V and J ends lost 1 base and 5 bases, in that order; junction bases with no gene match: 6. The CDR3, as DNA: TGTGCCAGCAGCTTAGAAGTAGCGGGGGGCCGAGATACGCAGTATTTT. Residues: CASSLEVAGGRDTQYF.

V and J are TRBV6-2 or TRBV6-3 and TRBJ2-3; 7 bases are shared with TRBD1. Trimming removed 0 bases from V and 0 bases from J; junction bases left unmatched: 18. From germline, CDR1 is MNHEY and CDR2 SVGEGT. The CDR3 covers 21 residues. The CDR3 DNA reads as TGTGCCAGCAGTTACTCGTTTTATATTGTGGGACAGAACTATAGCACAGATACGCAGTATTTT. This translates into CASSYSFYIVGQNYSTDTQYF.

In the case of this clonotype: Possible read error: a much larger clone is one base away. The rearrangement links TRBV7-6 to TRBJ1-2; D is undetermined. The CDR3 totals 17 residues. Germline loops: CDR1 SGHVS, CDR2 FNYEAQ. The CDR3: CASSPISVGTAEGGHTF. The DNA of the CDR3 is TGTGCCAGCAGCCCGATTTCTGTGGGAACCGCGGAAGGTGGCCACACCTTC.

This clonotype was seen a few times. CDR3 sequence: CASGFSDGNTGELFF. DNA of the CDR3: TGTGCTAGTGGTTTTTCGGACGGGAACACCGGGGAGCTGTTTTTT. V usage is TRBV12-5 and J usage is TRBJ2-2, with no clear D. The germline V and J ends were trimmed by 3 bases and 1 base, with 9 bases remaining between them. The CDR3 spans 15 residues. Germline values: CDR1 LGHNT, CDR2 FRNRAP. Using reference TRBV12-5 and TRBJ2-2 for the parts outside the CDR3, the full variable domain is DARVTQTPRHKVTEMGQEVTMRCQPILGHNTVFWYRQTMMQGLELLAYFRNRAPLDDSGMPKDRFSAEMPDATLATLKIQPSEPRDSAVYFCASGFSDGNTGELFFGEGSRLTVL.

This clonotype was seen a handful of times. J is TRBJ2-1 and V is TRBV7-6; 7 bases agree with TRBD1. This CDR3 spans 16 amino acids. Germline values: CDR1 SGHVS, CDR2 FNYEAQ. The V gene end was trimmed by 6 bases and the J gene end by 4 bases; junction bases not matched to a gene: 12. This CDR3 is CASRSLAQGDYNEQFF. Here the CDR3 DNA reads TGTGCCAGCAGATCCTTAGCCCAGGGGGATTACAATGAGCAGTTCTTC.

This clonotype came up a few times. The chain recombines TRBV7-2 with TRBJ2-5; D may be TRBD2 (5 bases). The CDR3 runs to 11 residues. Germline V gene data show CDR1 as SGHTA and CDR2 as FQGNSA. V was clipped by 5 bases and J by 9 bases, with 10 bases between them. The chain's CDR3 is CASSPGLPQYF. CDR3 nucleotides: TGTGCCAGCAGCCCAGGACTCCCCCAGTACTTC.

The chain joins TRBV28 to TRBJ2-1, with 11 bases that match TRBD2. V gave up 3 bases and J gave up 7 bases; unmatched junction bases: 8. This CDR3 is built from 16 residues. The germline V gene has CDR1 MDHEN and CDR2 SYDVKM. This CDR3 reads CASSFLLAGGRNEQFF. In DNA form, the CDR3 reads TGTGCCAGCAGTTTTTTGTTAGCGGGGGGGCGTAATGAGCAGTTCTTC.

In its sample, this clonotype was seen a few times. The chain has TRBV11-3 and TRBJ2-2; TRBD1 matches 8 bases. Per germline, CDR1 SGHNT and CDR2 YENEEA. The ends lost 6 bases at V and 5 bases at J; junction bases unmatched: 5. The CDR3 spans 14 residues. For the CDR3, the DNA is TGTGCCAGCAGTGGGCAGGGGGCGACCGGGGAGCTGTTTTTT. It is translated as CASSGQGATGELFF.

This clonotype has just a few counts. The chain links TRBV20-1 to TRBJ1-5, with a possible D match to TRBD1 (6 bases). V was clipped by 4 bases and J by 0 bases, with 7 bases between them. This CDR3 contains 13 residues. Germline V gene data show CDR1 as DFQATT and CDR2 as SNEGSKA (reference sequence). The CDR3 here is CSANRDSNQPQHF. CDR3 DNA: TGCAGTGCTAACAGGGATAGCAATCAGCCCCAGCATTTT.

This clonotype was observed at least ten times. This chain connects TRBV15 to TRBJ2-4, with D possibly called TRBD1 or TRBD2 (6 bases each). Per the germline V gene, CDR1 is LNHNV and CDR2 is YYDKDF (reference sequence). Trimming took 1 base from V and 1 from J, leaving 14 bases between them. This CDR3 region has 17 residues. The CDR3 nucleotides are TGTGCCACCAGCAGAGGAGGGGGGCTGACGGCCAAAAACATTCAGTACTTC. It is translated as CATSRGGGLTAKNIQYF. Full variable domain (missing parts from reference TRBV15 and TRBJ2-4): DAMVIQNPRYQVTQFGKPVTLSCSQTLNHNVMYWYQQKSSQAPKLLFHYYDKDFNNEADTPDNFQSRRPNTSFCFLDIRSPGLGDTAMYLCATSRGGGLTAKNIQYFGAGTRLSVL.

The rearrangement uses TRBV24-1 and TRBJ2-2; 7 bases line up with TRBD1. The CDR3 loop spans 14 amino acids. Germline assignment: CDR1 KGHDR and CDR2 SFDVKD. V dropped 6 bases and J dropped 6; count of bases not matched to a gene: 6. The DNA of the CDR3 is TGTGCCACCAGTCCACCCGGGACAGCCGGGGAGCTGTTTTTT. Protein: CATSPPGTAGELFF.